These T cell receptor beta chains were read from a single sample in a study of cytomegalovirus exposure and HLA in healthy donors. TCRdb's copy holds only in-frame clones and misses some; the assay was immunoSEQ multiplex PCR. Here the sample spans some 130,000 clones, around three quarters being singletons. The specimen sequenced was PBMCs. Source of these receptors: a man aged 35 to 55 in good health and CMV-seropositive. The CDR3 runs from the conserved cysteine through the conserved F or W. The D gene is left open where the match is weak. For some rows the clone size is stated as once, few or many, or as a class when expanded; others skip it.

NA | TRBD1 | TRBJ1-1 | TRBV29-1 | TGCAGCGTTGAAGAAGACAGGGTGAACACTGAAGCTTTCTTT | CSVEEDRVNTEAFF
NA | TRBD1 | TRBJ1-2 | TRBV19 | TGTGCCAGTAGTGGACAGGGTAGGGGCTACACCTTC | CASSGQGRGYTF
NA | TRBD2 | TRBJ2-2 | TRBV4-1 | TGCGCCAGCAGCCCCCAGTTCCCGGGACTAGATAGTTTCCTCGGGGAGCTGTTTTTT | CASSPQFPGLDSFLGELFF
NA | NA | TRBJ1-2 | TRBV19 | TGTGCCAGTAGTATGACGGGTGGCTACACCTTC | CASSMTGGYTF
NA | TRBD2 | TRBJ2-7 | TRBV7-2 | TGTGCCAGCAGCGTAGCGGGGTCGGGGGGGCAGTACTTC | CASSVAGSGGQYF
few | TRBD1 | TRBJ2-4 | TRBV6-5 | TGTGCCAGCGGGACAGGGATTGCCAAAAACATTCAGTACTTC | CASGTGIAKNIQYF
once | TRBD1 | TRBJ2-7 | TRBV7-9 | TGTGCCAGCACTCCAGGGACAGGGCCCGAGCAGTACTTC | CASTPGTGPEQYF
NA | TRBD1 | TRBJ1-2 | TRBV10-3 | TGTGCCATCTCCCCGACAGGGGGTGGCTACACCTTC | CAISPTGGGYTF
NA | TRBD1 | TRBJ1-2 | TRBV29-1 | TGCAGCGTTGATAACCCCAGGGGGCCGCACACCTTC | CSVDNPRGPHTF
NA | NA | TRBJ1-2 | TRBV9 | TGTGCCAGCAGCGTATTCCAGGCTCACTATGGCTACACCTTC | CASSVFQAHYGYTF
once | TRBD1 | TRBJ2-5 | TRBV6-1 | TGTGCCAGCAGTTCCCAGGGGGCCTCTGAGACCCAGTACTTC | CASSSQGASETQYF
once | TRBD2 | TRBJ2-7 | TRBV15 | TGTGCCACCAGCAGAGGACTAGCGGGACTCTACGAGCAGTACTTC | CATSRGLAGLYEQYF
NA | TRBD2 | TRBJ2-1 | TRBV4-2 | TGTGCCAGCAGCCAAGATACTAGCGGGAGTAGGAATGAGCAGTTCTTC | CASSQDTSGSRNEQFF
NA | TRBD1 | TRBJ2-6 | TRBV5-1 | TGCGCCAGCGGACGGACAGGCTCTGGGGCCAACGTCCTGACTTTC | CASGRTGSGANVLTF
NA | NA | TRBJ1-6 | TRBV5-6 | TGTGCCAGCAGCGCGCGCCTCAGGGTAACCCATTCACCCCTCCACTTT | CASSARLRVTHSPLHF
NA | NA | TRBJ1-5 | TRBV15 | TGTGCCACCAGCAGAGATGACTCTGGGCAGCCCCAGCATTTT | CATSRDDSGQPQHF
NA | NA | TRBJ1-1 | TRBV18 | TGTGCCAGCTCACCAGGACAGTCGAACACTGAAGCTTTCTTT | CASSPGQSNTEAFF
NA | TRBD2 | TRBJ2-5 | TRBV5-4 | TGTGCCAGCAGTTCTACCATAGCGGGGGGAGAGACCCAGTACTTC | CASSSTIAGGETQYF
once | NA | TRBJ1-5 | TRBV29-1 | TGCAGCGCTGTGGGGGGGGCTGGTCAGCCCCAGCATTTT | CSAVGGAGQPQHF
NA | NA | TRBJ2-7 | TRBV21-1 | TGTGCCAGCAGCACGGGGGGGAGGTTCCACGAGCAGTACTTC | CASSTGGRFHEQYF
NA | TRBD2 | TRBJ2-7 | TRBV5-1 | TGCGCCAGCAGCTTGGCCGGTTCTAGCGGCTACGAGCAGTACTTC | CASSLAGSSGYEQYF
NA | TRBD2 | TRBJ2-4 | TRBV5-4 | TGTGCCAGCAGCTTGGGGGGTAGCGGGAGTGACATTCAGTACTTC | CASSLGGSGSDIQYF
NA | NA | TRBJ1-6 | TRBV15 | TGTGCCACCAGCAGAGGAGACAGGTATAATTCACCCCTCCACTTT | CATSRGDRYNSPLHF
NA | TRBD1 | TRBJ2-5 | TRBV19 | TGTGCCAGTAGTATGAGTACAGGGGGCGGACAGTACTTC | CASSMSTGGGQYF
NA | NA | TRBJ2-1 | TRBV11-2 | TGTGCCAGCAGCCCTTTTATAGGCGGCAATGAGCAGTTCTTC | CASSPFIGGNEQFF
NA | TRBD2 | TRBJ2-2 | TRBV7-2 | TGTGCCAGCAAATGGACTAGAAATCAAATAAACACCGGGGAGCTGTTTTTT | CASKWTRNQINTGELFF
few | TRBD1 | TRBJ2-2 | TRBV5-1 | TGCGCCAGCAGCCCTACAGGGGCAAACACCGGGGAGCTGTTTTTT | CASSPTGANTGELFF
NA | TRBD2 | TRBJ2-1 | TRBV5-1 | TGCGCCAGCAGCTTGGTTCGTGCGGGAGGCAACTACAATGAGCAGTTCTTC | CASSLVRAGGNYNEQFF
NA | NA | TRBJ2-7 | TRBV7-8 | TGTTTTAGCAAGCAGAAGCCGGCATACGAGCAGTACTTC | CFSKQKPAYEQYF
once | NA | TRBJ2-7 | TRBV11-2 | TGTGCCAGCAGCGGAGAGGACAGCCTCTACGAGCAGTACTTC | CASSGEDSLYEQYF
NA | TRBD2 | TRBJ2-3 | TRBV7-8 | TGTGCCAGCAGCTCTACGGGACTAGCGGGGGGTACGCAGTATTTT | CASSSTGLAGGTQYF
few | NA | TRBJ1-1 | TRBV14 | TGTGCCAGCAGCCACCTTGCTGGGGCCATGAACACTGAAGCTTTCTTT | CASSHLAGAMNTEAFF
few | NA | TRBJ2-1 | TRBV6-5 | TGTGCCAGCAGTCAGACTAACTTAGATGAGCAGTTCTTC | CASSQTNLDEQFF
NA | TRBD2 | TRBJ2-7 | TRBV10-2 | TGCGCCAGCAGTGAAGCGGGAGGTACCGAGCAGTACTTC | CASSEAGGTEQYF
NA | NA | TRBJ1-4 | TRBV4-1 | TGCGCCAGCAGCCAAGAAGAGAGATCAACTAATGAAAAACTGTTTTTT | CASSQEERSTNEKLFF
few | NA | TRBJ2-4 | TRBV6-6 | TGTGCCAGCAGTTACTCAGGGGCGGTCAAAAACATTCAGTACTTC | CASSYSGAVKNIQYF
NA | NA | TRBJ2-2 | TRBV11-2 | TGTGCCAGCAGCTGCCCCGGGGGTCCCGGGGACACCGGGGAGCTGTTTTTT | CASSCPGGPGDTGELFF
NA | TRBD1 | TRBJ1-2 | TRBV27 | TGTGCCAGCAGCCCTCGGGGACAGGGAGGCTACACCTTC | CASSPRGQGGYTF
NA | NA | TRBJ2-3 | TRBV29-1 | TGCAGCGTGGGACACACAGATACGCAGTATTTT | CSVGHTDTQYF
NA | NA | TRBJ2-6 | TRBV21-1 | TGTGCCAGCACCACCCTTGGGGGACAGGGGGCGCGAGGGGCCAACGTCCTGACTTTC | CASTTLGGQGARGANVLTF
NA | NA | TRBJ2-7 | TRBV5-1 | TGCGCCAGCAGCTATTACTACGAGCAGTACTTC | CASSYYYEQYF
NA | TRBD2 | TRBJ2-5 | TRBV18 | TGTGCCAGCTCTCGCTCCGGGGGGTTGGAGACCCAGTACTTC | CASSRSGGLETQYF
NA | TRBD1 | TRBJ1-1 | TRBV28 | TGTGCCAGCAGTTCTACTGGGACAGGGGGTCCGAACACTGAAGCTTTCTTT | CASSSTGTGGPNTEAFF
NA | TRBD2 | TRBJ2-3 | TRBV9 | TGTGCCAGCAGCGTCTTAGGACTAGGCCTCCCAGATACGCAGTATTTT | CASSVLGLGLPDTQYF
NA | NA | TRBJ1-1 | TRBV2 | TGTGCCAGCAGCTGGGGGGGGAACACTGAAGCTTTCTTT | CASSWGGNTEAFF
NA | NA | TRBJ2-7 | TRBV5-1 | TGCGCCAGCAGCTTGGGTTCGGACTCCTCCTACGAGCAGTACTTC | CASSLGSDSSYEQYF
NA | TRBD2 | TRBJ2-1 | TRBV5-1 | TGCGCCAGCAGCTCTAATGCGGGGGGTGGTGAGCAGTTCTTC | CASSSNAGGGEQFF
NA | NA | TRBJ2-7 | TRBV30 | TGTGCCTGGAGGACAGGCATGTCCTACGAGCAGTACTTC | CAWRTGMSYEQYF
NA | TRBD1 | TRBJ1-3 | TRBV5-5 | TGTGCCAGCAGCCCCCTCGGCAGGGGGCTTGGAAACACCATATATTTT | CASSPLGRGLGNTIYF
NA | NA | TRBJ1-6 | TRBV4-1 | TGCGCCAGCAGCCGCCGACAGGTAGAAGATTCACCCCTCCACTTT | CASSRRQVEDSPLHF
NA | NA | TRBJ1-2 | TRBV5-1 | TGCGCCAGCAGCTTGCCCCTAGCTAACTATGGCTACACCTTC | CASSLPLANYGYTF